The 16 T cell receptor beta chains reported below all come from one sample, sequenced in a study of blood T cell repertoires in COVID-19. Produced via immunoSEQ multiplex PCR; TCRdb's table is partial and in-frame only. The sample includes approximately 91,000 clones, approximately 77% seen only once; the top ten take 8.5% to 10%. The sequencing input was peripheral blood. The receptors shown here come from a woman older than 75 with acute or convalescent COVID-19.

As to this clone: One end of the junction varies from germline; a read error may be responsible. The sample carries other DNA sequences with the same CDR3. This sequence joins TRBV7-9 and TRBJ1-1; D is undetermined. The CDR3 has 13 residues. Germline V gene lookup returns CDR1 SEHNR and CDR2 FQNEAQ (reference sequence). The CDR3 DNA is TGCGCCAGCAGCCTCCAGAAGAACACTGAAGCTTTCTTT. Protein sequence: CASSLQKNTEAFF.

This chain connects TRBV5-4 to TRBJ1-6, with TRBD1 as a possible D gene (5 bases). CDR1 is SGHNT and CDR2 is YYREEE in the germline V gene (reference sequence). The CDR3 sequence is 16 residues long. V lost 4 bases to trimming and J lost 0 bases, with 11 bases between them. CDR3 in DNA: TGTGCCAGCAGCGAAGGACAACACTCCTATAATTCACCCCTCCACTTT. It translates to CASSEGQHSYNSPLHF.

This clone was found a few times. The chain is built from TRBV28 and TRBJ1-2, with D maybe TRBD1 (6 bases). Germline V gene lookup returns CDR1 MDHEN and CDR2 SYDVKM. CDR3 size: 14 residues. V was trimmed by 5 bases and J by 4 bases, leaving 14 bases between them. The CDR3 sequence: CASSKQGRGYGYTF. DNA of the CDR3: TGTGCCAGCAGTAAACAGGGTCGGGGCTATGGCTACACCTTC.

The chain uses TRBV7-3 and TRBJ1-6; D gene ambiguous. Germline-derived CDR1 and CDR2 are SGHTA and FQGTGA. The CDR3 extends over 13 amino acids. Trimming stripped 1 base from V and 9 bases from J, with 7 bases between. CDR3 in amino acids: CASSLKRLSPLHF. CDR3 DNA: TGTGCCAGCAGCTTAAAGCGCCTTTCACCCCTCCACTTT.

The rearrangement joins TRBV19 to TRBJ2-2, with 8 bases lining up with TRBD2. The germline CDR1 and CDR2 sequences are LNHDA and SQIVND (reference sequence). The ends lost 7 bases at V and 2 bases at J; junction bases unmatched: 12. This CDR3 region has 17 residues. CDR3 DNA: TGTGCCAGTACCGAGATGTCGCGGGGGGCCAACACCGGGGAGCTGTTTTTT. Protein: CASTEMSRGANTGELFF.

The chain uses TRBV29-1 and TRBJ1-2, with D possibly TRBD1 on 5 matching bases. The CDR3 contains 14 residues. V lost 4 bases to trimming and J lost 0 bases, with 12 bases between them. The germline CDR1 and CDR2 sequences are SQVTM and ANQGSEA. CDR3 coding DNA: TGCAGCGTTGCGTGGGGGGGTTCTAACTATGGCTACACCTTC. It specifies CSVAWGGSNYGYTF.

The chain uses TRBV27 and TRBJ2-7, with TRBD2 matching 9 bases. CDR3 size: 16 residues. With 2 bases clipped from V and 0 bases from J, the junction kept 5 bases outside the gene matches. Germline V gene lookup returns CDR1 MNHEY and CDR2 SMNVEV (reference sequence). The CDR3 DNA is TGTGCCAGCAGTTTAAGACTAGCGGTACCCTCCTACGAGCAGTACTTC. The encoded protein is CASSLRLAVPSYEQYF.

V and J are TRBV28 and TRBJ1-5; TRBD1 matches at 7 bases. J lost 4 bases, V lost 5 bases, and 8 bases had no gene match. The CDR3 has 15 residues. CDR1 and CDR2 from the germline V gene are MDHEN and SYDVKM. CDR3 region: CASSTGGQTNQPQHF. The DNA for the CDR3 is TGTGCCAGCAGTACCGGGGGACAGACTAATCAGCCCCAGCATTTT.

This rearrangement joins TRBV6-6 to TRBJ1-2, with 8 nucleotides matching TRBD1. The CDR3 contains 12 residues. Losses at the gene ends were 7 bases for V and 4 bases for J; bases not matched to a gene: 2. The germline gives CDR1 MNHNY, CDR2 SVGAGI (reference sequence). For the CDR3, the DNA is TGTGCCAGCATTGGACAGGGCTATGGCTACACCTTC. This codes for CASIGQGYGYTF.

The chain carries TRBV7-6 and TRBJ2-7, with TRBD1 as a possible D gene (5 bases). Germline V gene sequence: CDR1 SGHVS, CDR2 FNYEAQ. The germline V and J ends were trimmed by 8 bases and 2 bases, with 10 bases remaining between them. The CDR3 totals 12 residues. CDR3 region: CASGANPYEQYF. CDR3 sequence (DNA): TGTGCCAGCGGGGCCAACCCCTACGAGCAGTACTTC.

The V gene is TRBV3-1 (or the pseudogene TRBV3-2), the J gene TRBJ1-5; no reliable D call. The CDR3 loop spans 17 amino acids. Trimming took off 0 bases at V and 0 bases at J, with 12 bases between the two ends. The germline V gene has CDR1 LGHDT and CDR2 YNNKEL (reference sequence). CDR3 in amino acids: CASSQDTSMYSNQPQHF. The CDR3 bases are TGTGCCAGCAGCCAAGACACCTCTATGTATAGCAATCAGCCCCAGCATTTT.

The chain is built from TRBV19 and TRBJ2-5; 7 nucleotides align to TRBD1. This CDR3 spans 14 amino acids. V gave up 4 bases and J gave up 2 bases; unmatched junction bases: 4. CDR1 is LNHDA, CDR2 SQIVND, per germline (reference sequence). This CDR3 is CASSTGQVQETQYF. CDR3 sequence (DNA): TGTGCCAGTAGTACTGGACAGGTACAAGAGACCCAGTACTTC.

CDR3: CASSLDTSGGTQYF. CDR3 sequence (DNA): TGCGCCAGCAGCTTGGATACTAGCGGGGGTACGCAGTATTTT. This chain links TRBV5-1 with TRBJ2-3, with TRBD2 matching over 11 bases. V was pared by 0 bases and J by 8 bases, with 2 bases of the junction left unmatched. The CDR3 runs to 14 residues. Germline CDR1 reads SGHRS; CDR2 reads YFSETQ.

The rearrangement joins TRBV29-1 to TRBJ1-2; TRBD1 is a possible D gene (5 bases). CDR3 size: 13 residues. V was pared by 8 bases and J by 4 bases, with 17 bases between. CDR1 SQVTM and CDR2 ANQGSEA come from the germline V gene. The CDR3 nucleotides read TGCAGCACGGCGGGGGGAACAACCTATGGCTACACCTTC. Translated, it gives CSTAGGTTYGYTF.

The chain is built from TRBV7-3 and TRBJ2-7; D unresolved. The germline V gene has CDR1 SGHTA and CDR2 FQGTGA. This CDR3 region has 15 residues. V shed 5 bases and J shed 3 bases, with 17 bases lying between them. The CDR3 here is CASSTTGSQFYEQYF. Here the CDR3 DNA reads TGTGCCAGCAGCACAACCGGGTCCCAATTCTACGAGCAGTACTTC.

This clone was recorded a few times. The gene calls are TRBV30 and TRBJ1-6; a weak D match, TRBD1 (6 bases). Deletions cut 5 bases from V and 5 bases from J, with 10 bases between. Germline V gene lookup returns CDR1 GTSNPN and CDR2 SVGIG (reference sequence). The CDR3 consists of 13 residues. Written as DNA, the CDR3 is TGTGCCTGGCGGGACACCAATAATTCACCCCTCCACTTT. Its protein product is CAWRDTNNSPLHF.